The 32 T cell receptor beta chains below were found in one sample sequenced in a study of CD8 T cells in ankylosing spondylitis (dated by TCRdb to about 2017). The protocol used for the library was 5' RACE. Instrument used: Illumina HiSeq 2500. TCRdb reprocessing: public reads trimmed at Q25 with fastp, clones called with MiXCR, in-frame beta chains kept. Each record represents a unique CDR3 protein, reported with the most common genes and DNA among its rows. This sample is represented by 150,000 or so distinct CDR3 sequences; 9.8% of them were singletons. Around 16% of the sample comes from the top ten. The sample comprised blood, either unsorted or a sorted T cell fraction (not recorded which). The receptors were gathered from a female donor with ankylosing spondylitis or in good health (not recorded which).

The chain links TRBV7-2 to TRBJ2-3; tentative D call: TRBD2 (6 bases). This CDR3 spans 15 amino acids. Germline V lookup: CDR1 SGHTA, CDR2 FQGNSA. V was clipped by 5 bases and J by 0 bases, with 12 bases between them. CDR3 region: CASSQWGTSTDTQYF. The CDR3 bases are TGTGCCAGCAGCCAGTGGGGGACTAGCACAGATACGCAGTATTTT.

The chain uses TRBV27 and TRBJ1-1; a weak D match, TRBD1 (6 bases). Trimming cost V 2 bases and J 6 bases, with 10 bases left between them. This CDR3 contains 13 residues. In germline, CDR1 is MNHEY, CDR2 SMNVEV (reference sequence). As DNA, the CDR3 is TGTGCCAGCAGTTTAGCCAGGGGAGCTGAAGCTTTCTTT. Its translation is CASSLARGAEAFF.

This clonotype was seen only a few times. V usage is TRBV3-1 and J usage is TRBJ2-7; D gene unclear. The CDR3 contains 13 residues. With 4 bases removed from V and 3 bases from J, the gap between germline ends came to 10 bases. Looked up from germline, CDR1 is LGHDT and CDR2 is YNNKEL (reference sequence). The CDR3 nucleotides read TGTGCCAGCAGCCCGACGCTGCGCTACGAGCAGTACTTC. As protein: CASSPTLRYEQYF.

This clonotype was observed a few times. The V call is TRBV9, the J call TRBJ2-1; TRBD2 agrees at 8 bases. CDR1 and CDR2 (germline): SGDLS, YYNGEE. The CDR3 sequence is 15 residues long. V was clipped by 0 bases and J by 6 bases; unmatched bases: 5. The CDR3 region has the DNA TGTGCCAGCAGCGTAGAAGGTAGCGGGATCAATGAGCAGTTCTTC. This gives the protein CASSVEGSGINEQFF.

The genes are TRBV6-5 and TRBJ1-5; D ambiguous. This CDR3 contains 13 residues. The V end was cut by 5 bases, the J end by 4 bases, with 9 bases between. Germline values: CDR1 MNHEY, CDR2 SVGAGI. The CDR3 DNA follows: TGTGCCAGCAGTATACAGCAAAATCAGCCCCAGCATTTT. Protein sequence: CASSIQQNQPQHF.

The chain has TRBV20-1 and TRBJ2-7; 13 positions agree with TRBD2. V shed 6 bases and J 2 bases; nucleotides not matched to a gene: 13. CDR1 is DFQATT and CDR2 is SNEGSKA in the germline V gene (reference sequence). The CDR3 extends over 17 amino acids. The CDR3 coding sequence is TGCAGTGCCCCCGGGACTAGCGGGGAAGGGTGGGCCTACGAGCAGTACTTC. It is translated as CSAPGTSGEGWAYEQYF.

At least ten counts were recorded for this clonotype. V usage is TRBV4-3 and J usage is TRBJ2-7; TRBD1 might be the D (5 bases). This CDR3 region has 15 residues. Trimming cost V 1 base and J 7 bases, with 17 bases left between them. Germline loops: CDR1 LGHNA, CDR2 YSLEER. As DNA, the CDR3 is TGCGCCAGCAGCCAAGGTGTATCTGGTGGGGCAGAGCAGTACTTC. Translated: CASSQGVSGGAEQYF.

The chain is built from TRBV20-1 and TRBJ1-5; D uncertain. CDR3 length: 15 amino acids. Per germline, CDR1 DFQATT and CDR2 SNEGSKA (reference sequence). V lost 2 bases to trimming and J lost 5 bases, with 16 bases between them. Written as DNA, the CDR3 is TGCAGTGCTAGACCGGTGGTACCTTTAGATCAGCCCCAGCATTTT. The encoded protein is CSARPVVPLDQPQHF.

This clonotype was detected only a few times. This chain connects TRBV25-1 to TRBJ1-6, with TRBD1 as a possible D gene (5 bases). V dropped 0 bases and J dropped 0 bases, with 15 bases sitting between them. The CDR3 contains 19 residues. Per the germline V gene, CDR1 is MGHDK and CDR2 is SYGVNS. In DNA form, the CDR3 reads TGTGCCAGCAGTGAATACTTCGCCGAGGGGAGCTCCTATAATTCACCCCTCCACTTT. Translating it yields CASSEYFAEGSSYNSPLHF.

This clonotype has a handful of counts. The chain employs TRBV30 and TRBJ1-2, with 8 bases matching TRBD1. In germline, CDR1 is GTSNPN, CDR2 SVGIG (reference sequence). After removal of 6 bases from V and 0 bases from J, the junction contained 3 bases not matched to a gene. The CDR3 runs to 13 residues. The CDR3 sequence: CACTGGTNYGYTF. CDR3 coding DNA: TGTGCCTGCACAGGGGGAACTAACTATGGCTACACCTTC.

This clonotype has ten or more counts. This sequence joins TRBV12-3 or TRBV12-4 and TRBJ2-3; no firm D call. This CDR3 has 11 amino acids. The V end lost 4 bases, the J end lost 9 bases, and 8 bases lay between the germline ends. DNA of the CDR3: TGTGCCAGCAGTTCCGTGGGGACGCAGTATTTT. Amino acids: CASSSVGTQYF.

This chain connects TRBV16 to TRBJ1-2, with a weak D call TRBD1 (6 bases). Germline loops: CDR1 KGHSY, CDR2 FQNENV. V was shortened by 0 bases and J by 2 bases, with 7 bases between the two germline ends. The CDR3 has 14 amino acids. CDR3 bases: TGTGCCAGCAGCCAATCTACAGGGAACTATGGCTACACCTTC. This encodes CASSQSTGNYGYTF.

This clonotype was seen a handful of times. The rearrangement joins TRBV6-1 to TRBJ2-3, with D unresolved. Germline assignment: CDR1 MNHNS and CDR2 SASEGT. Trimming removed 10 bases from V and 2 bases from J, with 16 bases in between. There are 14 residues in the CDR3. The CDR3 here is CATSSQHPTDTQYF. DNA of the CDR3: TGTGCCACTTCATCCCAACATCCCACAGATACGCAGTATTTT.

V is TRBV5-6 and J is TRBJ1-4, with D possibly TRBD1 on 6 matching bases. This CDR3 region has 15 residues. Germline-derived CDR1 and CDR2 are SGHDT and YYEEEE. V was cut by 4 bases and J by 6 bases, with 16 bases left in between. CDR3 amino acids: CASSDFQGSDEKLFF. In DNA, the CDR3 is TGTGCCAGCAGCGACTTCCAGGGGTCGGATGAAAAACTGTTTTTT.

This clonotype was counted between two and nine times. The CDR3 bases are TGTGCCAGCAGCGTAGAAGGGAATAGCAATCAGCCCCAGCATTTT. Translated, it gives CASSVEGNSNQPQHF. This chain connects TRBV9 to TRBJ1-5; no reliable D call. The length of the CDR3 is 15 residues. Trimming took off 0 bases at V and 0 bases at J, with 7 bases between the two ends. Germline lookup yields CDR1 SGDLS and CDR2 YYNGEE.

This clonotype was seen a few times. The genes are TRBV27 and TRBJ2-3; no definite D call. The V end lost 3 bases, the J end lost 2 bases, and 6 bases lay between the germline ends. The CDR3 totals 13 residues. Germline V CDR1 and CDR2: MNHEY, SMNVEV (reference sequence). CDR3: CASSFVLTDTQYF. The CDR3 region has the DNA TGTGCCAGCAGTTTCGTCCTCACAGATACGCAGTATTTT.

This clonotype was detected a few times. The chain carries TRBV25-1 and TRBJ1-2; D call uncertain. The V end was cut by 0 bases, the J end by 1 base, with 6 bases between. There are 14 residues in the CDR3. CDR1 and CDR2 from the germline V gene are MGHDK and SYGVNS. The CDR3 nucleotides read TGTGCCAGCAGTGAATATACGGATAACTATGGCTACACCTTC. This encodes CASSEYTDNYGYTF.

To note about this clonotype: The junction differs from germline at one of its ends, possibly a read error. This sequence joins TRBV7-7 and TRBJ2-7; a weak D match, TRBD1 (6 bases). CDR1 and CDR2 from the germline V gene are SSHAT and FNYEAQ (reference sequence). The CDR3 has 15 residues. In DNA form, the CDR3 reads TGTGCTAGCAGCTTAGGGGACACTGGGAGCTACGAGCAGTACTTC. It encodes CASSLGDTGSYEQYF.

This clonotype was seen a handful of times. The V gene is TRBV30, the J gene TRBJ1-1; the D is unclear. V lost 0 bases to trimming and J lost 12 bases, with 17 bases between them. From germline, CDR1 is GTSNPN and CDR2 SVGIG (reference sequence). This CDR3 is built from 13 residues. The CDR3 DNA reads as TGTGCCTGGAGTGTAGGAAGAGACACGGTGACTTTCTTT. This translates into CAWSVGRDTVTFF. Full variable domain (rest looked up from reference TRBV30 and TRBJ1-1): SQTIHQWPATLVQPVGSPLSLECTVEGTSNPNLYWYRQAAGRGLQLLFYSVGIGQISSEVPQNLSASRPQDRQFILSSKKLLLSDSGFYLCAWSVGRDTVTFFGQGTRLTVV.

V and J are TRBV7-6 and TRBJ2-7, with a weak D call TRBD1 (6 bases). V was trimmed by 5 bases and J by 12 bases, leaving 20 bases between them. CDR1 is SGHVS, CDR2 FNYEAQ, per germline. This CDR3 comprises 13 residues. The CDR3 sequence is CASSPGQNLRWYF. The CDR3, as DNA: TGTGCCAGCAGCCCCGGACAGAACCTTAGGTGGTACTTC.

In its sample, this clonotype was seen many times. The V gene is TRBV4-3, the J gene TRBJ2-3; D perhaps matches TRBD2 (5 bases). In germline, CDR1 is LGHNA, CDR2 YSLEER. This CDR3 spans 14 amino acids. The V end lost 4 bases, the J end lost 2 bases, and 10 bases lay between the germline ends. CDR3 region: CASSPRRSTDTQYF. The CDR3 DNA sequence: TGCGCCAGCAGCCCTAGGAGGTCCACAGATACGCAGTATTTT.

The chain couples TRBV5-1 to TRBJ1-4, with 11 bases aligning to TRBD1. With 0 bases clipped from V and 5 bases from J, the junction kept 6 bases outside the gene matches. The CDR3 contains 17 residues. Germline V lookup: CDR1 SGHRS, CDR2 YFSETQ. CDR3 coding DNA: TGCGCCAGCAGCTTGGGGGACAGGGGGATTTGGAATGAAAAACTGTTTTTT. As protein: CASSLGDRGIWNEKLFF.

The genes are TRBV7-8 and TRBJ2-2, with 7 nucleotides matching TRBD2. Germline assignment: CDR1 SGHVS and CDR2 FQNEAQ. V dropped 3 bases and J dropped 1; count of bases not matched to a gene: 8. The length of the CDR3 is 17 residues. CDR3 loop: CASSFVTSYMNTGELFF. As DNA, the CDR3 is TGTGCCAGCAGCTTTGTGACTAGCTACATGAACACCGGGGAGCTGTTTTTT.

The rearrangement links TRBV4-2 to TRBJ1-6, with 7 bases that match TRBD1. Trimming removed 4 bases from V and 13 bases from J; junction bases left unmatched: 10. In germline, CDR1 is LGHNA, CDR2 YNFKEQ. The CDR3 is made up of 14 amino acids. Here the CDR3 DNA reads TGTGCCAGCAGCCCCCAACAGGGGACAGATCCCCTCCACTTT. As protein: CASSPQQGTDPLHF.

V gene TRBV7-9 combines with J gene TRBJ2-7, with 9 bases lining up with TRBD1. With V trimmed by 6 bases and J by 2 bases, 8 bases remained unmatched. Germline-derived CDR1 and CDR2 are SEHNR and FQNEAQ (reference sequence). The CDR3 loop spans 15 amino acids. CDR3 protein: CASRPGQGTTYEQYF. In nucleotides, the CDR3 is TGTGCCAGCAGACCCGGACAGGGGACCACCTACGAGCAGTACTTC.

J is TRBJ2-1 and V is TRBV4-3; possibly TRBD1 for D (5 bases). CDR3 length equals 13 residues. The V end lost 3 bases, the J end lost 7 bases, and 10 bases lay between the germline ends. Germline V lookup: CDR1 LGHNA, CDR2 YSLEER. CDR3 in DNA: TGCGCCAGCAGCCACACAGGTGTTAATGAGCAGTTCTTC. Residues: CASSHTGVNEQFF.

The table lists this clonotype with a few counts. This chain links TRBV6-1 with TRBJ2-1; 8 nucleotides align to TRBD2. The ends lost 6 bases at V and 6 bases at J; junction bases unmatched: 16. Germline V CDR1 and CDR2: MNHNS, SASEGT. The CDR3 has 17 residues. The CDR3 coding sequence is TGTGCCAGCAGAACCCGGGCTAGCGGGTCGTGGTTCAATGAGCAGTTCTTC. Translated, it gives CASRTRASGSWFNEQFF.

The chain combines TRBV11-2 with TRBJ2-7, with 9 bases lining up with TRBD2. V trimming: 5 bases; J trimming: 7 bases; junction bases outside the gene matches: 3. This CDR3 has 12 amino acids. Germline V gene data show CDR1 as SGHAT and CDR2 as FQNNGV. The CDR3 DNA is TGTGCCAGCAGCCCTGGACTAGCGGAGCAGTACTTC. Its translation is CASSPGLAEQYF.

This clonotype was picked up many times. This CDR3 is CASSYHPGPNQPQHF. The DNA for the CDR3 is TGTGCCAGCAGTTACCACCCGGGGCCGAATCAGCCCCAGCATTTT. The J gene is TRBJ1-5, the V gene TRBV6-2 or TRBV6-3; D perhaps matches TRBD1 (5 bases). This CDR3 is built from 15 residues. V lost 2 bases, J lost 4 bases, and 12 bases lay in between. The germline V gene encodes CDR1 MNHEY and CDR2 SVGEGT.

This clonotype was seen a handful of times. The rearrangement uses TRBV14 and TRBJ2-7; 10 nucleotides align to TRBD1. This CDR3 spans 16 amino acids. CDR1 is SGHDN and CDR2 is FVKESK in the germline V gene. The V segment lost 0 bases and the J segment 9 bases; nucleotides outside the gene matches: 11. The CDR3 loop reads CASSQDRDRGVAGQYF. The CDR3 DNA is TGTGCCAGCAGCCAAGATAGGGACAGGGGTGTTGCTGGGCAGTACTTC.

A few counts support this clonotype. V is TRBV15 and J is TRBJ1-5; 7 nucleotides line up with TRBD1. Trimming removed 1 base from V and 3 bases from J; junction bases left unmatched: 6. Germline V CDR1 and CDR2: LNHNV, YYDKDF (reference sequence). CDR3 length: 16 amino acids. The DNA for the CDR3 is TGTGCCACCAGCAGAGTCCGAACAGGGGCCAATCAGCCCCAGCATTTT. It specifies CATSRVRTGANQPQHF.

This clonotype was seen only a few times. The DNA for the CDR3 is TGTGCCAGCCGACAGGGGACAGGGGCCTACGAGCAGTACTTC. Amino acids: CASRQGTGAYEQYF. The chain recombines TRBV6-1 with TRBJ2-7; 10 bases line up with TRBD1. This CDR3 comprises 14 residues. The germline V gene encodes CDR1 MNHNS and CDR2 SASEGT. J lost 2 bases, V lost 8 bases, and 6 bases had no gene match.